The 25 T cell receptor beta chains listed next were all sequenced from one sample in a study of blood T cell repertoires in COVID-19. The table came from immunoSEQ multiplex PCR; TCRdb's copy has only in-frame clones and leaves some out. The profile shows 140,000 to 150,000 clones, about four fifths of them singletons. Sequencing used peripheral blood. These receptors were collected from a man between 65 and 85 years old who had recovered from COVID-19.

This chain joins TRBV24-1 and TRBJ2-3, with 9 nucleotides matching TRBD2. The CDR3 is 17 residues long. Germline loops: CDR1 KGHDR, CDR2 SFDVKD. Trimming cost V 4 bases and J 3 bases; bases outside gene matches: 10. CDR3 loop: CATSDTDSREGTDTQYF. The CDR3 coding sequence is TGTGCCACCAGTGACACCGACTCGCGGGAGGGAACAGATACGCAGTATTTT.

The chain carries TRBV6-2 or TRBV6-3 and TRBJ1-2; perhaps TRBD1 as D (6 bases). Germline V gene sequence: CDR1 MNHEY, CDR2 SVGEGT. The CDR3 runs 14 residues. V was trimmed by 5 bases and J by 5 bases, leaving 15 bases between them. The CDR3 is CASSRQQGGYGYTF. CDR3 bases: TGTGCCAGCAGTAGACAACAGGGCGGTTATGGCTACACCTTC.

This chain connects TRBV27 to TRBJ2-5; no clear D. CDR1 and CDR2 from the germline V gene are MNHEY and SMNVEV (reference sequence). The CDR3 sequence is 15 residues long. Trimming took 4 bases from V and 4 from J, leaving 16 bases between them. The CDR3 DNA follows: TGTGCCAGCAGTTCCCCAACCAAACCCGGAGAGACCCAGTACTTC. Protein: CASSSPTKPGETQYF.

This chain joins TRBV11-2 and TRBJ2-1; 9 nucleotides line up with TRBD1. The CDR3 is made up of 19 amino acids. V lost 4 bases and J lost 0; bases outside the gene matches: 13. Germline V CDR1 and CDR2: SGHAT, FQNNGV. For the CDR3, the DNA is TGTGCCAGCAGCTGGTACCGGGACAGGGTGGGAAGCTCCTACAATGAGCAGTTCTTC. This translates into CASSWYRDRVGSSYNEQFF.

The V gene is TRBV6-5, the J gene TRBJ2-1; 7 nucleotides match TRBD2. V was pared by 7 bases and J by 4 bases, with 10 bases of the junction left unmatched. Germline V gene lookup returns CDR1 MNHEY and CDR2 SVGAGI. The CDR3 consists of 15 residues. In DNA, the CDR3 is TGTGCCAGCACCAAGGGCGGGAGTTGGTACAATGAGCAGTTCTTC. Its protein product is CASTKGGSWYNEQFF.

The chain employs TRBV27 and TRBJ1-4; D may be TRBD1 (5 bases). The CDR3 consists of 13 residues. Germline lookup yields CDR1 MNHEY and CDR2 SMNVEV (reference sequence). V was shortened by 6 bases and J by 5 bases, with 10 bases between the two germline ends. The CDR3 nucleotides read TGTGCCAGCAGAAGGGGAGGGAATGAAAAACTGTTTTTT. Its protein product is CASRRGGNEKLFF.

This clone appeared a single time. The rearrangement links TRBV10-2 to TRBJ2-1; TRBD2 agrees at 9 bases. The germline CDR1 and CDR2 sequences are WSHSY and SAAADI. V trimming: 4 bases; J trimming: 7 bases; junction bases outside the gene matches: 5. CDR3 length equals 14 residues. CDR3 bases: TGCGCCAGCAGTGGGCTAGCGGGAAGGAATGAGCAGTTCTTC. Amino acids: CASSGLAGRNEQFF.

The gene calls are TRBV5-1 and TRBJ2-1, with 9 bases that match TRBD1. J was trimmed by 8 bases and V by 7 bases; bases with no gene match: 10. Germline values: CDR1 SGHRS, CDR2 YFSETQ. The CDR3 length is 14 residues. In DNA, the CDR3 is TGCGCCAGCGGTCCCGGGACAGGGAGGGATGAGCAGTTCTTC. It yields the protein CASGPGTGRDEQFF. Complete variable domain (other parts from reference TRBV5-1 and TRBJ2-1): KAGVTQTPRYLIKTRGQQVTLSCSPISGHRSVSWYQQTPGQGLQFLFEYFSETQRNKGNFPGRFSGRQFSNSRSEMNVSTLELGDSALYLCASGPGTGRDEQFFGPGTRLTVL.

As concerns this clone: Germline and junction disagree at one end, which may indicate a read error. J is TRBJ2-1 and V is TRBV12-5; TRBD2 matches at 11 bases. This CDR3 is 17 amino acids long. Germline V lookup: CDR1 LGHNT, CDR2 FRNRAP. For the CDR3, the DNA is TGTGCTAGTGGTTGGACCGGGACTAGCGGCCTCTACTATGAGCAGTTCTTC. The encoded protein is CASGWTGTSGLYYEQFF.

The chain uses TRBV6-5 and TRBJ2-3; 10 nucleotides align to TRBD2. With V trimmed by 4 bases and J by 7 bases, 8 bases remained unmatched. The CDR3 length is 15 residues. Germline CDR1 MNHEY, CDR2 SVGAGI. The CDR3 protein is CASSSSGSSKNTQYF. The CDR3 nucleotides read TGTGCCAGCAGTTCTAGCGGGAGTAGCAAAAATACGCAGTATTTT.

This clone came up a few times. The chain recombines TRBV6-4 with TRBJ2-5, with TRBD1 matching 9 bases. Germline assignment: CDR1 MRHNA and CDR2 SNTAGT. V shed 3 bases and J 5 bases; nucleotides not matched to a gene: 7. The CDR3 covers 15 residues. The chain's CDR3 is CASSDLDRGKETQYF. CDR3 nucleotides: TGTGCCAGCAGTGATCTCGACAGGGGGAAGGAGACCCAGTACTTC.

The CDR3 is CASSGWQFPNTGELFF. CDR3 sequence (DNA): TGTGCCAGCAGTGGGTGGCAGTTTCCGAACACCGGGGAGCTGTTTTTT. The V call is TRBV25-1, the J call TRBJ2-2; D is unresolved. Trimming pared 4 bases from V and 0 bases from J, leaving 12 bases between. The V gene's germline CDR1 is MGHDK and CDR2 SYGVNS. The CDR3 is 16 amino acids.

This clone occurred many times. The DNA for the CDR3 is TGTGCCAGCAGCTTAGGGCCAGCGCGGGCACAGTATTTT. This translates into CASSLGPARAQYF. The chain combines TRBV11-3 with TRBJ2-3, with a tentative D call TRBD2 (5 bases). Germline V CDR1 and CDR2: SGHNT, YENEEA. Deletions cut 1 base from V and 12 bases from J, with 14 bases between. The CDR3 totals 13 residues.

CDR3 protein: CATSVGGRGTGELFF. CDR3 DNA: TGTGCCACCAGCGTGGGGGGAAGGGGCACCGGGGAGCTGTTTTTT. The V and J genes are TRBV15 and TRBJ2-2; D may be TRBD2 (6 bases). The CDR3 contains 15 residues. The germline CDR1 and CDR2 sequences are LNHNV and YYDKDF (reference sequence). Deletions cut 5 bases from V and 4 bases from J, with 14 bases between.

The chain carries TRBV4-1 and TRBJ1-2; a possible D gene is TRBD1 (5 bases). Germline V gene lookup returns CDR1 MGHRA and CDR2 YSYEKL. The CDR3 is 17 residues long. V lost 0 bases to trimming and J lost 0 bases, with 14 bases between them. CDR3 region: CASSQDQSGTANYGYTF. For the CDR3, the DNA is TGCGCCAGCAGCCAAGATCAATCGGGGACTGCTAACTATGGCTACACCTTC.

V gene TRBV10-1 combines with J gene TRBJ1-4; a possible D gene is TRBD1 (5 bases). This CDR3 region has 14 residues. CDR1 WNHNN and CDR2 SYGVQD come from the germline V gene (reference sequence). The V gene lost 1 base and the J gene lost 7 bases, with 10 bases spanning the gap. CDR3 residues: CASSEFPGLEKLFF. Written as DNA, the CDR3 is TGCGCCAGCAGTGAGTTTCCGGGACTTGAAAAACTGTTTTTT.

The chain is built from TRBV28 and TRBJ2-7; 9 nucleotides agree with TRBD2. Trimming removed 4 bases from V and 2 bases from J; junction bases left unmatched: 18. Germline V gives CDR1 MDHEN, CDR2 SYDVKM. This CDR3 region has 19 residues. CDR3 nucleotides: TGTGCCAGCAGTTGGGGTCGACAACCTAGCGGGATTTTTACCTACGAGCAGTACTTC. It codes for CASSWGRQPSGIFTYEQYF.

V is TRBV19 and J is TRBJ2-1; the match to TRBD2 covers 14 bases. This CDR3 is built from 15 residues. Germline CDR1 LNHDA, CDR2 SQIVND (reference sequence). V lost 7 bases, J lost 8 bases, and 7 bases stayed unmatched. CDR3 sequence: CASTIGTSGRDEQFF. The CDR3 DNA is TGTGCCAGTACCATAGGGACTAGCGGGAGAGATGAGCAGTTCTTC.

This chain uses TRBV18 with TRBJ2-5; no clear D. The CDR3 runs 14 residues. V gave up 0 bases and J gave up 7 bases, with 12 bases separating them. CDR1 is KGHSH and CDR2 is LQKENI in the germline V gene. CDR3: CASSPPPGGSTQYF. The CDR3, as DNA: TGTGCCAGCTCACCACCCCCCGGCGGTTCGACCCAGTACTTC. The whole variable domain, remainder taken from reference TRBV18 and TRBJ2-5, is NAGVMQNPRHLVRRRGQEARLRCSPMKGHSHVYWYRQLPEEGLKFMVYLQKENIIDESGMPKERFSAEFPKEGPSILRIQQVVRGDSAAYFCASSPPPGGSTQYFGPGTRLLVL.

The V and J genes are TRBV24-1 and TRBJ1-5, with D hard to call. This CDR3 is 16 amino acids long. Germline lookup yields CDR1 KGHDR and CDR2 SFDVKD. Trimming left V 9 bases short and J 1 base short, with 18 bases between. Here the CDR3 DNA reads TGTGCCACCCCTGCCCCGGCCTTGAGGAGCAATCAGCCCCAGCATTTT. It translates to CATPAPALRSNQPQHF.

The chain combines TRBV19 with TRBJ2-7, with D perhaps matching TRBD2 (7 bases). V shed 5 bases and J shed 2 bases, with 10 bases lying between them. CDR1 LNHDA and CDR2 SQIVND come from the germline V gene (reference sequence). The CDR3 runs to 13 residues. This CDR3 reads CASSQGGAYEQYF. Here the CDR3 DNA reads TGTGCCAGTAGTCAAGGGGGGGCCTACGAGCAGTACTTC.

The rearrangement uses TRBV15 and TRBJ2-3, with TRBD2 as a possible D gene (5 bases). Germline V gene sequence: CDR1 LNHNV, CDR2 YYDKDF (reference sequence). The CDR3 runs 17 residues. The V end was cut by 1 base, the J end by 1 base, with 15 bases between. The CDR3 protein is CATSRGGKAERTDTQYF. The DNA for the CDR3 is TGTGCCACCAGCAGAGGAGGAAAAGCGGAGCGCACAGATACGCAGTATTTT.

V gene TRBV2 combines with J gene TRBJ2-7; no firm D call. Germline V gene sequence: CDR1 SNHLY, CDR2 FYNNEI. Trimming pared 4 bases from V and 1 base from J, leaving 5 bases between. CDR3 length: 12 amino acids. The CDR3: CASSARSYEQYF. CDR3 bases: TGTGCCAGCAGTGCCCGGTCCTACGAGCAGTACTTC.

V gene TRBV14 combines with J gene TRBJ2-7, with 9 bases aligning to TRBD1. The germline CDR1 and CDR2 sequences are SGHDN and FVKESK. The CDR3 runs to 16 residues. The junction had 9 bases not matched to a gene; V was cut back by 4 bases and J by 2 bases. This CDR3 reads CASSPHRGPPAYEQYF. The CDR3, as DNA: TGTGCCAGCAGCCCTCACAGGGGGCCCCCGGCCTACGAGCAGTACTTC.

Many counts were recorded for this clone. This chain connects TRBV9 to TRBJ1-6; D perhaps matches TRBD1 (6 bases). V was trimmed by 0 bases and J by 7 bases, leaving 11 bases between them. CDR1 is SGDLS and CDR2 is YYNGEE in the germline V gene. CDR3 size: 15 residues. The chain's CDR3 is CASSVASTGNSPLHF. The CDR3 DNA is TGTGCCAGCAGCGTAGCGTCAACAGGGAATTCACCCCTCCACTTT.